The 15 T cell receptor beta chains given below trace back to one sample, sequenced in a study of shared clonotypes between healthy human individuals. Naive CD8 cells, CD45RO-negative and positively selected for CCR7, excluded terminally differentiated effector memory CD45RA+ cells. Sequencing used immunoSEQ multiplex PCR; TCRdb keeps in-frame clones, though not all of them. The repertoire holds about 610,000 clones, 90% to 97% seen once, with roughly 0.12% in the top ten. Sequencing was done on a sample of naive CD8+ T cells sorted from blood. The receptor source for this set is a woman aged 25 to 39 in good health.

Note on this clone: The same CDR3 is also encoded by other DNA sequences in this sample. The chain couples TRBV28 to TRBJ2-7; D possibly corresponds to TRBD1 (5 bases). The CDR3 covers 12 residues. The V gene lost 5 bases and the J gene lost 4 bases, with 9 bases spanning the gap. Germline-derived CDR1 and CDR2 are MDHEN and SYDVKM. The CDR3 here is CASSPPGYEQYF. The CDR3 DNA follows: TGTGCCAGCAGTCCCCCAGGGTACGAGCAGTACTTC.

V usage is TRBV5-4 and J usage is TRBJ2-7; perhaps D is TRBD1 or TRBD2 (6 bases each). The germline V and J ends were trimmed by 6 bases and 5 bases, with 21 bases remaining between them. Germline CDR1 SGHNT, CDR2 YYREEE (reference sequence). This CDR3 is 15 amino acids long. The CDR3 DNA sequence: TGTGCCAGCACGCCCGCAGGGGCCGGGGGAGACGAGCAGTACTTC. The encoded protein is CASTPAGAGGDEQYF.

The chain employs TRBV6-6 and TRBJ1-4; 8 bases agree with TRBD1. Looked up from germline, CDR1 is MNHNY and CDR2 is SVGAGI (reference sequence). This CDR3 comprises 14 residues. Trimming at V came to 4 bases and at J to 8 bases, leaving 6 bases not matched to a gene. The chain's CDR3 is CASSFDRGQEKLFF. CDR3 bases: TGTGCCAGCAGTTTTGACAGGGGACAGGAAAAACTGTTTTTT.

V usage is TRBV19 and J usage is TRBJ1-1; no firm D call. The ends were cut back, 2 bases at V and 4 bases at J, with 8 bases in the middle. Germline-derived CDR1 and CDR2 are LNHDA and SQIVND (reference sequence). This CDR3 comprises 13 residues. The CDR3 protein is CASSISEGTEAFF. CDR3 DNA: TGTGCCAGTAGTATATCTGAGGGCACTGAAGCTTTCTTT.

The chain has TRBV4-1 and TRBJ2-1; 7 nucleotides agree with TRBD1. Germline assignment: CDR1 MGHRA and CDR2 YSYEKL. This CDR3 has 16 amino acids. V dropped 3 bases and J dropped 8; count of bases not matched to a gene: 13. CDR3 bases: TGCGCCAGCAGCCAGGCCGGGACAGCCACCCCTGATGAGCAGTTCTTC. Translated: CASSQAGTATPDEQFF.

As DNA, the CDR3 is TGTGCCAGCAGTTCAGGGACAGGGGGTTCGCATCAGCCCCAGCATTTT. It encodes CASSSGTGGSHQPQHF. The chain employs TRBV27 and TRBJ1-5; TRBD1 aligns across 11 bases. From germline, CDR1 is MNHEY and CDR2 SMNVEV (reference sequence). This CDR3 comprises 16 residues. The V gene end was trimmed by 4 bases and the J gene end by 5 bases; junction bases not matched to a gene: 7.

The J gene is TRBJ2-7, the V gene TRBV2; tentative D call: TRBD1 (5 bases). The CDR3 length is 12 residues. The V gene's germline CDR1 is SNHLY and CDR2 FYNNEI. The V and J ends lost 3 bases and 3 bases respectively, with 6 bases between them. The CDR3 spells CASSDTGYEQYF. Written as DNA, the CDR3 is TGTGCCAGCAGTGATACAGGCTACGAGCAGTACTTC.

V gene TRBV7-9 combines with J gene TRBJ2-3; possibly TRBD1 or TRBD2 for D (6 bases each). This CDR3 region has 14 residues. Germline-derived CDR1 and CDR2 are SEHNR and FQNEAQ (reference sequence). V lost 3 bases to trimming and J lost 2 bases, with 9 bases between them. The CDR3 DNA follows: TGTGCCAGCAGCTTTGGGGGGCACACAGATACGCAGTATTTT. This encodes CASSFGGHTDTQYF.

This chain links TRBV2 with TRBJ1-1, with 7 nucleotides matching TRBD1. This CDR3 is 14 amino acids long. Germline V gives CDR1 SNHLY, CDR2 FYNNEI. The V and J ends lost 6 bases and 4 bases, in that order; junction bases with no gene match: 8. This chain's CDR3 is CASRVTGESTEAFF. The CDR3 DNA is TGTGCCAGCAGGGTTACAGGGGAGTCCACTGAAGCTTTCTTT.

This chain joins TRBV9 and TRBJ1-5; 9 nucleotides agree with TRBD1. Germline V gene data show CDR1 as SGDLS and CDR2 as YYNGEE. Unmatched junction bases numbered 0, after V lost 0 bases and J lost 2 bases. The CDR3 length is 15 residues. DNA of the CDR3: TGTGCCAGCAGCGTAGGGACAGGGGGCAATCAGCCCCAGCATTTT. Translating it yields CASSVGTGGNQPQHF.

The chain uses TRBV9 and TRBJ2-3; possible D gene TRBD2, 6 bases. The CDR3 is 15 amino acids. The V and J ends lost 4 bases and 0 bases respectively, with 12 bases between them. The germline V gene encodes CDR1 SGDLS and CDR2 YYNGEE. The CDR3 region is CASSPGVTSTDTQYF. The CDR3 DNA follows: TGTGCCAGCAGCCCGGGGGTTACTAGCACAGATACGCAGTATTTT.

The rearrangement uses TRBV9 and TRBJ2-2; 8 positions agree with TRBD1. CDR3 length: 17 amino acids. Germline V gene data show CDR1 as SGDLS and CDR2 as YYNGEE. J gave up 4 bases and V 4 bases, and 12 bases lay outside the gene matches. The CDR3 DNA reads TGTGCCAGCAGCCATGGACCGGGACAGGCGCTCACCGGGGAGCTGTTTTTT. Protein product: CASSHGPGQALTGELFF.

The rearrangement uses TRBV13 and TRBJ1-5; D ambiguous. CDR3 length: 15 amino acids. Germline V gene data show CDR1 as PRHDT and CDR2 as FYEKMQ (reference sequence). Trimming removed 0 bases at V and 0 bases at J, with 6 bases between. The CDR3: CASSLGWNSNQPQHF. The CDR3 bases are TGTGCCAGCAGCTTAGGGTGGAATAGCAATCAGCCCCAGCATTTT.

This chain uses TRBV4-1 with TRBJ2-5; 7 nucleotides agree with TRBD2. Gene TRBJ2-7 matches the end of the DNA better, so the J call may be wrong. CDR3 length: 14 amino acids. Germline V lookup: CDR1 MGHRA, CDR2 YSYEKL. This CDR3 is CASSPPGLTYEQYF. The CDR3 bases are TGCGCCAGCAGCCCCCCGGGACTAACCTACGAGCAGTACTTC.

This chain joins TRBV4-1 and TRBJ1-1; the D gene is possibly TRBD1 (5 bases). The CDR3 length is 14 residues. Germline V lookup: CDR1 MGHRA, CDR2 YSYEKL. The V and J ends lost 5 bases and 1 base respectively, with 11 bases between them. Written as DNA, the CDR3 is TGCGCCAGCAGCGTAGACAGTTCGAACACTGAAGCTTTCTTT. Amino acids: CASSVDSSNTEAFF.